This note documents a single T cell receptor (beta chain) sequence. This record belongs to a study of shared clonotypes between healthy human individuals. The donors, all of them Caucasian adults, lived in Nashville, Tennessee. Input per replicate PCR of unsorted PBMC was 250 to 300 ng DNA, corresponding to some 30,000 T cell genomes. Sequencing on ten immunoSEQ deep assay plates was performed for unsorted PBMC DNA. Source study methods: With immunoSEQ giving junction-only sequences and no quality scores, filtering differed. Libraries were prepared by immunoSEQ multiplex PCR; TCRdb keeps only in-frame clonotypes and omits some of them. That table furnishes V, J and clone size, whereas the DNA furnished D and trimming. In the table there are hundreds of thousands of clones, roughly 83% of which are singletons. The V end lost 9 bases, the J end lost 4 bases, and 15 bases lay between the germline ends. The CDR3 runs to 13 residues. Germline lookup yields CDR1 LNHDA and CDR2 SQIVND (reference sequence).

The chain couples TRBV19 to TRBJ1-2, with D maybe TRBD1 (6 bases). What was sequenced was PBMCs. The source of this sequence is a woman between 35 and 50 years old in good health. Some clones in this sample may be carry-over from other donors' samples. CDR3: CASNRAPTYGYTF. For the CDR3, the DNA is TGTGCCAGCAACAGGGCCCCCACCTATGGCTACACCTTC.